These 25 T cell receptor beta chains were all obtained from the same sample, sequenced in a study of T-cell memory formation after mild COVID-19. TCRdb ran MiXCR on the 5' RACE reads and lists one entry per CDR3 protein. The sample has 200,000 to 250,000 distinct CDR3 sequences, roughly 15% seen once. The sequenced sample was PBMCs or a T cell subset sorted from them (not recorded which). Receptor source: a man younger than 30 who had mild COVID-19 (a few samples of this study predate the infection). Cell type and time point are not known.

V usage is TRBV7-8 and J usage is TRBJ1-3; D remains unclear. The V gene lost 1 base and the J gene lost 0 bases, with 7 bases spanning the gap. Germline V gene data show CDR1 as SGHVS and CDR2 as FQNEAQ. The CDR3 runs to 15 residues. CDR3 amino acids: CASSLGGSSGNTIYF. The CDR3 nucleotides read TGTGCCAGCAGCTTAGGGGGATCCTCTGGAAACACCATATATTTT.

The chain carries TRBV6-5 and TRBJ1-1, with 7 positions matching TRBD1. The CDR3 runs 14 residues. V gave up 4 bases and J gave up 4 bases; unmatched junction bases: 6. In germline, CDR1 is MNHEY, CDR2 SVGAGI. CDR3 nucleotide sequence: TGTGCCAGCAGTTCCGAGGGGGCGATCACTGAAGCTTTCTTT. It encodes CASSSEGAITEAFF.

This chain joins TRBV28 and TRBJ2-3; no reliable D call. CDR3 length: 12 residues. V gave up 1 base and J gave up 6 bases, with 5 bases separating them. CDR1 MDHEN and CDR2 SYDVKM come from the germline V gene. CDR3 loop: CASSLSADTQYF. The CDR3 bases are TGTGCCAGCAGTTTATCAGCGGATACGCAGTATTTT.

V and J are TRBV6-5 and TRBJ1-2, with D tentatively TRBD1 (6 bases). With 0 bases removed from V and 6 bases from J, the gap between germline ends came to 11 bases. The CDR3 extends over 14 amino acids. Looked up from germline, CDR1 is MNHEY and CDR2 is SVGAGI. DNA for the CDR3: TGTGCCAGCAGTTACTCGTACAGGGCGGATGGCTACACCTTC. It encodes CASSYSYRADGYTF.

The chain uses TRBV7-9 and TRBJ1-2, with TRBD1 matching 12 bases. CDR1 and CDR2 from the germline V gene are SEHNR and FQNEAQ (reference sequence). V shed 6 bases and J 7 bases; nucleotides not matched to a gene: 6. The CDR3 runs 14 residues. CDR3 sequence reads: CASRGTGGVSGYTF. As DNA, the CDR3 is TGTGCCAGCAGGGGGACAGGGGGCGTGAGTGGCTACACCTTC.

This chain links TRBV6-5 with TRBJ2-4; D remains unclear. Germline V gene data show CDR1 as MNHEY and CDR2 as SVGAGI. This CDR3 is 15 amino acids long. With 6 bases removed from V and 1 base from J, the gap between germline ends came to 13 bases. The DNA for the CDR3 is TGTGCCAGCAGACCCTACTTGGGGGCCAAAAACATTCAGTACTTC. This encodes CASRPYLGAKNIQYF.

This clonotype has only a few counts. This rearrangement joins TRBV4-1 to TRBJ1-6; TRBD1 matches 8 bases. The length of the CDR3 is 19 residues. The V gene's germline CDR1 is MGHRA and CDR2 YSYEKL. J was trimmed by 8 bases and V by 1 base; bases with no gene match: 16. CDR3 region: CASSQVTGGILPMDSPLHF. The CDR3 DNA sequence: TGCGCCAGCAGCCAAGTCACAGGGGGGATCCTACCGATGGATTCACCCCTCCACTTT.

This clonotype was observed a few times. This chain connects TRBV24-1 to TRBJ1-1; D remains unclear. In germline, CDR1 is KGHDR, CDR2 SFDVKD. Trimming removed 7 bases at V and 1 base at J, with 12 bases between. The CDR3 contains 14 residues. DNA for the CDR3: TGTGCCACCAGCTCAACAGAAGGGAACACTGAAGCTTTCTTT. Translating gives CATSSTEGNTEAFF.

This chain joins TRBV7-2 and TRBJ2-3, with 7 bases that match TRBD1. There are 15 residues in the CDR3. With 8 bases clipped from V and 7 bases from J, the junction kept 15 bases outside the gene matches. The V gene's germline CDR1 is SGHTA and CDR2 FQGNSA. CDR3 DNA: TGTGCCAGCGCAATGGGAAGGGGGCGGTACTATACGCAGTATTTT. Its translation is CASAMGRGRYYTQYF.

This CDR3 is CASSLASPRAEAFF. CDR3 DNA sequence: TGTGCCAGCTCACTTGCGTCCCCGCGGGCCGAAGCTTTCTTT. The chain recombines TRBV18 with TRBJ1-1, with no clear D. CDR1 and CDR2 (germline): KGHSH, LQKENI. This CDR3 spans 14 amino acids. The V and J ends lost 4 bases and 8 bases respectively, with 17 bases between them.

A few counts support this clonotype. The chain links TRBV6-6 to TRBJ1-3; weak D call: TRBD1 (6 bases). CDR3 length equals 13 residues. Germline V gives CDR1 MNHNY, CDR2 SVGAGI (reference sequence). The V and J ends lost 8 bases and 4 bases respectively, with 12 bases between them. CDR3 residues: CASLGAGGNTIYF. In DNA form, the CDR3 reads TGTGCCAGCCTGGGGGCCGGAGGAAACACCATATATTTT.

This clonotype was counted only a few times. This rearrangement joins TRBV20-1 to TRBJ1-6; D call uncertain. This CDR3 is built from 13 residues. Germline V gene data show CDR1 as DFQATT and CDR2 as SNEGSKA (reference sequence). V shed 3 bases and J shed 6 bases, with 9 bases lying between them. CDR3 protein: CSARDAGNSPLHF. For the CDR3, the DNA is TGCAGTGCTAGGGACGCGGGTAATTCACCCCTCCACTTT.

This clonotype was counted between two and nine times. The chain employs TRBV13 and TRBJ1-3, with a weak D call TRBD1 (6 bases). Germline CDR1 and CDR2: PRHDT and FYEKMQ (reference sequence). This CDR3 comprises 14 residues. The V end lost 5 bases, the J end lost 5 bases, and 13 bases lay between the germline ends. This chain's CDR3 is CASSDIDRRNTIYF. The DNA for the CDR3 is TGTGCCAGCAGCGACATTGACAGGCGAAACACCATATATTTT.

This clonotype has just a few counts. V is TRBV5-5 and J is TRBJ2-2, with D perhaps being TRBD1 or TRBD2 (6 bases each). The germline CDR1 and CDR2 sequences are SGHKS and YYEKEE (reference sequence). Trimming left V 1 base short and J 4 bases short, with 14 bases between. This CDR3 has 16 residues. The CDR3 protein is CASSLRGDRATGELFF. The CDR3 DNA reads TGTGCCAGCAGCTTGAGGGGGGATCGGGCCACCGGGGAGCTGTTTTTT.

The chain joins TRBV15 to TRBJ1-1; no clear D. V was cut by 0 bases and J by 7 bases, with 9 bases left in between. CDR1 and CDR2 (germline): LNHNV, YYDKDF (reference sequence). The CDR3 has 13 amino acids. In DNA, the CDR3 is TGTGCCACCAGCAGAGATTTAGCCCGTGAAGCTTTCTTT. As protein: CATSRDLAREAFF.

There are a few counts of this clonotype. The chain recombines TRBV27 with TRBJ2-1, with D tentatively TRBD2 (6 bases). The V gene lost 8 bases and the J gene lost 8 bases, with 16 bases spanning the gap. CDR1 and CDR2 (germline): MNHEY, SMNVEV (reference sequence). The CDR3 sequence is 13 residues long. In nucleotides, the CDR3 is TGTGCCAGCGGGAGAACTAGCATCGATGAGCAGTTCTTC. Translated: CASGRTSIDEQFF.

This clonotype was detected ten times or more. J is TRBJ2-3 and V is TRBV6-2 or TRBV6-3, with 11 bases fitting TRBD2. CDR1 and CDR2 (germline): MNHEY, SVGEGT. This CDR3 contains 15 residues. Germline trimming cut 7 bases from V and 7 bases from J; bases unmatched to any gene: 10. CDR3 sequence reads: CASIAGTSGPNTQYF. The CDR3 DNA follows: TGTGCCAGCATTGCCGGGACTAGCGGCCCCAATACGCAGTATTTT.

This clonotype was detected only a few times. The CDR3 nucleotides read TGCGCCAGCAGCTTGTCGACAGAGACAGATACGCAGTATTTT. It codes for CASSLSTETDTQYF. The chain couples TRBV5-1 to TRBJ2-3, with a possible D match to TRBD1 (5 bases). The CDR3 runs to 14 residues. Trimming took 1 base from V and 3 from J, leaving 9 bases between them. The germline gives CDR1 SGHRS, CDR2 YFSETQ. Combining the CDR3 with reference TRBV5-1 and TRBJ2-3 gives the whole variable domain KAGVTQTPRYLIKTRGQQVTLSCSPISGHRSVSWYQQTPGQGLQFLFEYFSETQRNKGNFPGRFSGRQFSNSRSEMNVSTLELGDSALYLCASSLSTETDTQYFGPGTRLTVL.

This clonotype has only a few counts. This chain connects TRBV4-1 to TRBJ1-1, with D perhaps matching TRBD1 (5 bases). This CDR3 is built from 14 residues. CDR1 and CDR2 from the germline V gene are MGHRA and YSYEKL. V was pared by 2 bases and J by 1 base, with 8 bases between. The CDR3 DNA sequence: TGCGCCAGCAGCCAACCGACAGAGAACACTGAAGCTTTCTTT. This codes for CASSQPTENTEAFF.

This clonotype occurred a few times. This chain uses TRBV6-6 with TRBJ2-2; 7 nucleotides match TRBD1. This CDR3 spans 13 amino acids. Germline values: CDR1 MNHNY, CDR2 SVGAGI (reference sequence). Trimming cost V 5 bases and J 7 bases; bases outside gene matches: 4. The CDR3 spells CASSITGVGELFF. CDR3 DNA: TGTGCCAGCAGTATTACAGGGGTCGGGGAGCTGTTTTTT.

The table lists this clonotype with many counts. V gene TRBV12-3 or TRBV12-4 combines with J gene TRBJ2-3; D may match TRBD1 or TRBD2 (5 bases each). The CDR3 totals 14 residues. The V and J ends lost 4 bases and 6 bases respectively, with 14 bases between them. DNA for the CDR3: TGTGCCAGCAGTTGGGGCAGGGTAGCGGATACGCAGTATTTT. Its protein is CASSWGRVADTQYF.

The chain is built from TRBV9 and TRBJ1-2; no reliable D call. This CDR3 is 14 amino acids long. Germline assignment: CDR1 SGDLS and CDR2 YYNGEE. Between the trimmed V and J ends, which lost 0 bases and 8 bases, there was a span of 14 bases. The chain's CDR3 is CASSVEPRLLGYTF. Written as DNA, the CDR3 is TGTGCCAGCAGCGTAGAACCCCGATTATTGGGCTACACCTTC. The full variable domain, in which reference TRBV9 and TRBJ1-2 provide the parts outside the CDR3, is DSGVTQTPKHLITATGQRVTLRCSPRSGDLSVYWYQQSLDQGLQFLIQYYNGEERAKGNILERFSAQQFPDLHSELNLSSLELGDSALYFCASSVEPRLLGYTFGSGTRLTVV.

This chain connects TRBV28 to TRBJ2-1; D gene unclear. The V end lost 4 bases, the J end lost 15 bases, and 19 bases lay between the germline ends. CDR1 MDHEN and CDR2 SYDVKM come from the germline V gene. CDR3 size: 13 residues. The chain's CDR3 is CASSSADVAGSFF. CDR3 nucleotide sequence: TGTGCCAGCAGTTCCGCGGATGTAGCCGGGTCGTTCTTC. Full variable domain (rest looked up from reference TRBV28 and TRBJ2-1): DVKVTQSSRYLVKRTGEKVFLECVQDMDHENMFWYRQDPGLGLRLIYFSYDVKMKEKGDIPEGYSVSREKKERFSLILESASTNQTSMYLCASSSADVAGSFFGPGTRLTVL.

This chain joins TRBV29-1 and TRBJ1-1; D may be TRBD1 (5 bases). The V and J ends lost 2 bases and 1 base respectively, with 17 bases between them. The CDR3 length is 16 residues. Looked up from germline, CDR1 is SQVTM and CDR2 is ANQGSEA. CDR3 loop: CSVEKVQGSTNTEAFF. CDR3 nucleotide sequence: TGCAGCGTTGAAAAGGTCCAGGGTTCTACGAACACTGAAGCTTTCTTT. Variable domain in full (rest from reference TRBV29-1 and TRBJ1-1): SAVISQKPSRDICQRGTSLTIQCQVDSQVTMMFWYRQQPGQSLTLIATANQGSEATYESGFVIDKFPISRPNLTFSTLTVSNMSPEDSSIYLCSVEKVQGSTNTEAFFGQGTRLTVV.

This clonotype was detected a few times. The chain employs TRBV15 and TRBJ2-2; TRBD1 matches 10 bases. Germline loops: CDR1 LNHNV, CDR2 YYDKDF (reference sequence). The CDR3 is made up of 15 amino acids. J lost 7 bases, V lost 6 bases, and 8 bases had no gene match. CDR3 amino acids: CATRTDRGRSGELFF. The CDR3 region has the DNA TGTGCCACCAGAACCGACAGGGGGCGGAGCGGGGAGCTGTTTTTT.